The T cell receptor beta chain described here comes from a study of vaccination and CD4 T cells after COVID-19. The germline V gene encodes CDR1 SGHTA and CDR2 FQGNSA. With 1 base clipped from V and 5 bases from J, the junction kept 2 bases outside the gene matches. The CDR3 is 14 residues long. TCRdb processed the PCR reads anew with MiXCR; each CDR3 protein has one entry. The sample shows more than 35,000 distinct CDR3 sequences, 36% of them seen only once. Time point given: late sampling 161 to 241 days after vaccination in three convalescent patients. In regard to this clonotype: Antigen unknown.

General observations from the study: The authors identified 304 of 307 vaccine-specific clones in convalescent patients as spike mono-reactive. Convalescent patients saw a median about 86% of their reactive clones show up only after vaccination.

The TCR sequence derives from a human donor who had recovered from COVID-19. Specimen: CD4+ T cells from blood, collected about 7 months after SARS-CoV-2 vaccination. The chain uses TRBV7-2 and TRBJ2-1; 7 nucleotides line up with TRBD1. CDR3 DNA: TGTGCCAGCAGCTTAGTGAGGGGGCACAATGAGCAGTTCTTC. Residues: CASSLVRGHNEQFF. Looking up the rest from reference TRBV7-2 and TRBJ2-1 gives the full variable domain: GAGVSQSPSNKVTEKGKDVELRCDPISGHTALYWYRQSLGQGLEFLIYFQGNSAPDKSGLPSDRFSAERTGGSVSTLTIQRTQQEDSAVYLCASSLVRGHNEQFFGPGTRLTVL.